This record looks at one T cell receptor beta chain sequence and its context. The sample belongs to a study of OX40 agonist ivuxolimab in advanced cancers. Study-level background: Every 2 weeks, patients got intravenous ivuxolimab at one of six dose levels (0.01-10 mg/kg).

This CDR3 comprises 18 residues. CDR1 is LNHDA, CDR2 SQIVND, per germline (reference sequence). The ends lost 3 bases at V and 8 bases at J; junction bases unmatched: 13. Method: immunoSEQ multiplex PCR; TCRdb's copy keeps in-frame clones and lacks some. The sample has tens of thousands of clones, 89% seen once. This rearrangement joins TRBV19 to TRBJ2-1, with TRBD2 matching over 13 bases. The sequence was collected from an adult with an advanced solid tumor such as melanoma, head and neck, liver or kidney cancer. Sequenced here: CD4+ or CD8+ T cells sorted from blood, sampled in a trial of the OX40 agonist ivuxolimab. In DNA form, the CDR3 reads TGTGCCAGTAGTATGCGGACTAGCGGGGGACGGGGTACCGATGAGCAGTTCTTC. Translated, it gives CASSMRTSGGRGTDEQFF.